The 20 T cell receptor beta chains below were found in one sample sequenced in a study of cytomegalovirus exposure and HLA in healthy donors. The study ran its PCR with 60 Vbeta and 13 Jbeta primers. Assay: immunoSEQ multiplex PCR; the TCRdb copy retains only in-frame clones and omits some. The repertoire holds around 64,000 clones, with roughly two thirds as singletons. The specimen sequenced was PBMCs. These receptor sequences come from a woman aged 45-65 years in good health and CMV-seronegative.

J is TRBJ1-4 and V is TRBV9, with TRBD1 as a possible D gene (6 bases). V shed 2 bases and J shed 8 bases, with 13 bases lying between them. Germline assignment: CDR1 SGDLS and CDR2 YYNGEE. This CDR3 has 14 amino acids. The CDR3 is CASSVDSREEKLFF. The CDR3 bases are TGTGCCAGCAGCGTGGACAGTAGGGAGGAAAAACTGTTTTTT. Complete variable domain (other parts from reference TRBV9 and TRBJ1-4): DSGVTQTPKHLITATGQRVTLRCSPRSGDLSVYWYQQSLDQGLQFLIQYYNGEERAKGNILERFSAQQFPDLHSELNLSSLELGDSALYFCASSVDSREEKLFFGSGTQLSVL.

CDR3 region: CASSSLSGTGVYTF. CDR3 nucleotides: TGCGCCAGCAGCTCGCTCTCCGGGACAGGGGTCTACACCTTC. The rearrangement links TRBV5-1 to TRBJ1-2; 10 bases fit TRBD1. Germline CDR1 is SGHRS and CDR2 is YFSETQ. The CDR3 totals 14 residues. V dropped 3 bases and J dropped 10; count of bases not matched to a gene: 9.

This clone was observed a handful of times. CDR3 bases: TGTGCCAGCAGTGACGGTCCGGGACAGGGTCGCACCGGGGAGCTGTTTTTT. Amino acids: CASSDGPGQGRTGELFF. The V call is TRBV6-4, the J call TRBJ2-2; 9 bases fit TRBD1. V lost 2 bases, J lost 4 bases, and 8 bases stayed unmatched. Germline assignment: CDR1 MRHNA and CDR2 SNTAGT. The CDR3 sequence is 17 residues long.

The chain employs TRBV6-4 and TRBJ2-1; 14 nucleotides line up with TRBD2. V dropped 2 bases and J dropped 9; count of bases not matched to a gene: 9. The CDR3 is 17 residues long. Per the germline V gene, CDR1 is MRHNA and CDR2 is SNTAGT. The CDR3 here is CASSDRTSGGHSGEQFF. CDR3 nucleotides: TGTGCCAGCAGTGACCGGACTAGCGGGGGGCATAGCGGTGAGCAGTTCTTC.

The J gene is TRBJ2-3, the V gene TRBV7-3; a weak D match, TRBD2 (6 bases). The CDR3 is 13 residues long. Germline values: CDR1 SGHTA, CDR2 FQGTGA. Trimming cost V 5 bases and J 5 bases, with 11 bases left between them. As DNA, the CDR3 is TGTGCCAGCAGCCCGAGAGCGGGAGATACGCAGTATTTT. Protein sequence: CASSPRAGDTQYF.

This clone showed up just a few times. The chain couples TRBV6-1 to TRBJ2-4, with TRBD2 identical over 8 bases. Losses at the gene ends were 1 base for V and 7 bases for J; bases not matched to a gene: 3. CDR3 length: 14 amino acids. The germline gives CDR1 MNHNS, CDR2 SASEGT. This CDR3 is CASSEGGTRNIQYF. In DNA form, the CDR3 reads TGTGCCAGCAGTGAAGGAGGGACTAGGAACATTCAGTACTTC.

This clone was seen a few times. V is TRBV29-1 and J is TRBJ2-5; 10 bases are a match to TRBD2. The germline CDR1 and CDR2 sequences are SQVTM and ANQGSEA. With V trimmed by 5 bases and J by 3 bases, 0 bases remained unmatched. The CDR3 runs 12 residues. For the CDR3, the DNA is TGCAGCGTTCTAGCGGGAGAAGAGACCCAGTACTTC. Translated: CSVLAGEETQYF.

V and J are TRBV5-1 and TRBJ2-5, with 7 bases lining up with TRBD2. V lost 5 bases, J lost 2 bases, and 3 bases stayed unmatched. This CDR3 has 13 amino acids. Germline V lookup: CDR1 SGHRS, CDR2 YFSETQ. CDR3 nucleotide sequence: TGCGCCAGCAGTTCGGGGGGTCAAGAGACCCAGTACTTC. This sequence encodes CASSSGGQETQYF.

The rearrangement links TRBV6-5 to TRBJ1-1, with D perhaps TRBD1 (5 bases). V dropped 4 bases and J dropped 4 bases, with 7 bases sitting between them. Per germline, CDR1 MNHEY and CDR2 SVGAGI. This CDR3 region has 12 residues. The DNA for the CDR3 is TGTGCCAGCAGTTCAAGGGGCACTGAAGCTTTCTTT. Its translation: CASSSRGTEAFF.

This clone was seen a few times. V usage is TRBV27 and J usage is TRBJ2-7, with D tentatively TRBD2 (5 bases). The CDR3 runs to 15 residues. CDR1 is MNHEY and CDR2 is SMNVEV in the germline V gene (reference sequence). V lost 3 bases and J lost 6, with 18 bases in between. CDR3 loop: CASSLEREPTSEQYF. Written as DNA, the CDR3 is TGTGCCAGCAGTTTGGAAAGGGAGCCAACATCCGAGCAGTACTTC.

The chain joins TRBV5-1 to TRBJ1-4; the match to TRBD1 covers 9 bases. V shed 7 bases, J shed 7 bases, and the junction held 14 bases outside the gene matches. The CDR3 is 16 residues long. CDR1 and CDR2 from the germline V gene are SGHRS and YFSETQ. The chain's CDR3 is CASRNTGGGGGEKLFF. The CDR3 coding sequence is TGCGCCAGCCGGAATACAGGGGGCGGCGGGGGTGAAAAACTGTTTTTT.

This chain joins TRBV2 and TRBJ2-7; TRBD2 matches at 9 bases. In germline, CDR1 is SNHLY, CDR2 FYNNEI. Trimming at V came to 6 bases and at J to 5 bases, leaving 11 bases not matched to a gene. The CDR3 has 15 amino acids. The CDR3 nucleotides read TGTGCCAGCAGAACTCCTATAGCGGGAGTGGACGAGCAGTACTTC. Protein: CASRTPIAGVDEQYF.

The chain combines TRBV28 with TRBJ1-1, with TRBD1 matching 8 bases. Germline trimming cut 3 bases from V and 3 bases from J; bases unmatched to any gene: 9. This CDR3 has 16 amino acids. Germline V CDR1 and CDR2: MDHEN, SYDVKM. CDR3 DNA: TGTGCCAGCAGTTTCCCTACCTTGGACAGGGACACTGAAGCTTTCTTT. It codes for CASSFPTLDRDTEAFF.

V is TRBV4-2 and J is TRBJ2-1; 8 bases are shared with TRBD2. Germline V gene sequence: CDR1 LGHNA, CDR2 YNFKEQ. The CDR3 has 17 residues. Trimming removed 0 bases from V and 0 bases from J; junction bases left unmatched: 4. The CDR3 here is CASSQEPGGSSYNEQFF. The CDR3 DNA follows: TGTGCCAGCAGCCAAGAACCGGGAGGGAGCTCCTACAATGAGCAGTTCTTC.

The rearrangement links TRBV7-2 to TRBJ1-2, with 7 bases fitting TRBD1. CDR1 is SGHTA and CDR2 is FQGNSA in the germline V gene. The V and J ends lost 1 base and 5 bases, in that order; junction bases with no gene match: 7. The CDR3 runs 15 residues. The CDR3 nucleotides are TGTGCCAGCAGCTTAGTAGAGGGACAGACTTATGGCTACACCTTC. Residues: CASSLVEGQTYGYTF.

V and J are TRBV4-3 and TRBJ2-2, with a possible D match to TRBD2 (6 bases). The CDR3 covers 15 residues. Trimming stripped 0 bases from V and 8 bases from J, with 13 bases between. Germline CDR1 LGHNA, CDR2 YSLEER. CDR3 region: CASSQEGGVRGELFF. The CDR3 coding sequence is TGCGCCAGCAGCCAAGAGGGCGGGGTCAGAGGGGAGCTGTTTTTT.

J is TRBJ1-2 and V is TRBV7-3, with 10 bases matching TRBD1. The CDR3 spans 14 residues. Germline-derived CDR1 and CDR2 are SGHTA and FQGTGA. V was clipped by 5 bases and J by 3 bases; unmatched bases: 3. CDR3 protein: CASSLGTGDYGYTF. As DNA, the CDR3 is TGTGCCAGCAGCCTCGGGACAGGGGACTATGGCTACACCTTC.

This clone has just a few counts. CDR3 bases: TGTGCCAGCAGCTTGGGAGGGGGAAACACCATATATTTT. The encoded protein is CASSLGGGNTIYF. The rearrangement links TRBV5-4 to TRBJ1-3; no clear D gene. The CDR3 consists of 13 residues. Germline V gene sequence: CDR1 SGHNT, CDR2 YYREEE (reference sequence). The V end was cut by 0 bases, the J end by 4 bases, with 5 bases between.

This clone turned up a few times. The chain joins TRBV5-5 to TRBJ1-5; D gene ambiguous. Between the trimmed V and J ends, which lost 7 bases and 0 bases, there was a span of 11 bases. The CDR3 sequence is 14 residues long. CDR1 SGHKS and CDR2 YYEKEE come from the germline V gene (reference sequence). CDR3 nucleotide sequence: TGTGCCAGCGGCGAGGAATATAGCAATCAGCCCCAGCATTTT. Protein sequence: CASGEEYSNQPQHF.

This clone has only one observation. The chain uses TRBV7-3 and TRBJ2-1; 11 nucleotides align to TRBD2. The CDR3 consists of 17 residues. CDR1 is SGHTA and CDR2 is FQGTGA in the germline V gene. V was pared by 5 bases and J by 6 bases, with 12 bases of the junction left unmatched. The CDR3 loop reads CASSPGTSGTPPNEQFF. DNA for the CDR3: TGTGCCAGCAGCCCTGGGACTAGCGGAACGCCCCCCAATGAGCAGTTCTTC.